The sequence of this T cell receptor (beta chain) was determined in a study of tumor T cells in aggressive B-cell lymphoma. V was clipped by 5 bases and J by 5 bases; unmatched bases: 6. This CDR3 has 15 residues. Per the germline V gene, CDR1 is MDHEN and CDR2 is SYDVKM. Sequenced by immunoSEQ multiplex PCR; TCRdb stores in-frame clones only, minus some. This table holds 6,000 or so clones, about 80% found once. This sequence originates from an adult with diffuse large B cell lymphoma. Sequencing used tumor tissue. This rearrangement joins TRBV28 to TRBJ1-5; 10 nucleotides align to TRBD1. CDR3 sequence (DNA): TGTGCCAGCAGTGTACCGGGACAGGGGCATCAGCCCCAGCATTTT. Translating gives CASSVPGQGHQPQHF. Variable domain in full (rest from reference TRBV28 and TRBJ1-5): DVKVTQSSRYLVKRTGEKVFLECVQDMDHENMFWYRQDPGLGLRLIYFSYDVKMKEKGDIPEGYSVSREKKERFSLILESASTNQTSMYLCASSVPGQGHQPQHFGDGTRLSIL.